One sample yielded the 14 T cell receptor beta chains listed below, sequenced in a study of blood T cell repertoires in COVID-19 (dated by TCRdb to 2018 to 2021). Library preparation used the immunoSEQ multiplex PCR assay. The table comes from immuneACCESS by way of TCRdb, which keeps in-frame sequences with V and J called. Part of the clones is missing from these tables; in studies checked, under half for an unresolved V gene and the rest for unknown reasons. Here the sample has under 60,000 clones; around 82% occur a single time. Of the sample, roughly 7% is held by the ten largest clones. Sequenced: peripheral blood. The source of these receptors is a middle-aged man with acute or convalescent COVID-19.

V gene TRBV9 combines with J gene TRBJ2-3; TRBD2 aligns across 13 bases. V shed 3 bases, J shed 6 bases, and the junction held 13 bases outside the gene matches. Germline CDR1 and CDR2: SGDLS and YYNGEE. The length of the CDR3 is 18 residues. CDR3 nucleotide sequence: TGTGCCAGCAGCGCCCGACTAGCGGGGGGCCACCCACACGATACGCAGTATTTT. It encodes CASSARLAGGHPHDTQYF. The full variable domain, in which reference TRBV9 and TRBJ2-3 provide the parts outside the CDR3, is DSGVTQTPKHLITATGQRVTLRCSPRSGDLSVYWYQQSLDQGLQFLIQYYNGEERAKGNILERFSAQQFPDLHSELNLSSLELGDSALYFCASSARLAGGHPHDTQYFGPGTRLTVL.

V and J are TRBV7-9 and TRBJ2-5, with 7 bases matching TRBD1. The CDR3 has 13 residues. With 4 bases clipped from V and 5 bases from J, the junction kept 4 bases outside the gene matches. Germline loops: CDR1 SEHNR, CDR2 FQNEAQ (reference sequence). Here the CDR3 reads CASSWTGLETQYF. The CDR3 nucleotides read TGTGCCAGCAGCTGGACAGGTCTGGAGACCCAGTACTTC. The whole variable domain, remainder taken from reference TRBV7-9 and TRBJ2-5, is DTGVSQNPRHKITKRGQNVTFRCDPISEHNRLYWYRQTLGQGPEFLTYFQNEAQLEKSRLLSDRFSAERPKGSFSTLEIQRTEQGDSAMYLCASSWTGLETQYFGPGTRLLVL.

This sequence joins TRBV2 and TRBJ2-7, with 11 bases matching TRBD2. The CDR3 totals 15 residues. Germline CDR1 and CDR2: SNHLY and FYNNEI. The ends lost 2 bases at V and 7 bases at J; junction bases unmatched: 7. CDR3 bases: TGTGCCAGCAGTGAACTCCTAGCGGGGGGAGGGGAGCAGTACTTC. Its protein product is CASSELLAGGGEQYF.

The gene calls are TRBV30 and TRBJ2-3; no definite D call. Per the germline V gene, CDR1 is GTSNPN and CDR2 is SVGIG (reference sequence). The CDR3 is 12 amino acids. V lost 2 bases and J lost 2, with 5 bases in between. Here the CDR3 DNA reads TGTGCCTGGAGTATCTACACAGATACGCAGTATTTT. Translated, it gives CAWSIYTDTQYF.

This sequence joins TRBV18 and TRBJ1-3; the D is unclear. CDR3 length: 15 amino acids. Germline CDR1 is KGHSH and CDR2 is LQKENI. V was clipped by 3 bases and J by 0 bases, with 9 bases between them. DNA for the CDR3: TGTGCCAGCTCACCGGGCCAGGACTCTGGAAACACCATATATTTT. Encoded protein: CASSPGQDSGNTIYF. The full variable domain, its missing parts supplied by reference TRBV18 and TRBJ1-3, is NAGVMQNPRHLVRRRGQEARLRCSPMKGHSHVYWYRQLPEEGLKFMVYLQKENIIDESGMPKERFSAEFPKEGPSILRIQQVVRGDSAAYFCASSPGQDSGNTIYFGEGSWLTVV.

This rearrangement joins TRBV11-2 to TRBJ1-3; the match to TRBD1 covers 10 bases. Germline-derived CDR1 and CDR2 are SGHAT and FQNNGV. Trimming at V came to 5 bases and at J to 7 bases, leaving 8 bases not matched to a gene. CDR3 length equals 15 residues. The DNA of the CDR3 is TGTGCCAGCAGCCACGCCGGGACAGGGGCGAACACCATATATTTT. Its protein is CASSHAGTGANTIYF.

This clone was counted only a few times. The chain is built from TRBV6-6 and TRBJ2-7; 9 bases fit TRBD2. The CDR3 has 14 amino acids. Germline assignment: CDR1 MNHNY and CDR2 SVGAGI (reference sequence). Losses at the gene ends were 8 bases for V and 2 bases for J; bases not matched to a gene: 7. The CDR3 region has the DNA TGTGCCAGCGGGGGGGCTAGCGGGACCTACGAGCAGTACTTC. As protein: CASGGASGTYEQYF.

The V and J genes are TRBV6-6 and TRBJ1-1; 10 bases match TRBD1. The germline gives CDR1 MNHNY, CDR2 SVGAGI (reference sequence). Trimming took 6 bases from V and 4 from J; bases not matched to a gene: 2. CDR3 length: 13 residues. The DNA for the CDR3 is TGTGCCAGCAGGAGGGACAGGGGCACTGAAGCTTTCTTT. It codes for CASRRDRGTEAFF.

This CDR3 reads CAWSGQGLQPQHF. The CDR3 region has the DNA TGTGCCTGGAGTGGACAAGGTCTTCAGCCCCAGCATTTT. The chain joins TRBV30 to TRBJ1-5; D ambiguous. The ends were cut back, 1 base at V and 6 bases at J, with 10 bases in the middle. The germline V gene has CDR1 GTSNPN and CDR2 SVGIG (reference sequence). This CDR3 contains 13 residues.

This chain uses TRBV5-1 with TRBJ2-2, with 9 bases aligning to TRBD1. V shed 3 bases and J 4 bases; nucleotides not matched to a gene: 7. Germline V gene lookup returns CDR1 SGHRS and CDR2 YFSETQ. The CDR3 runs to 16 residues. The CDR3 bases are TGCGCCAGCAGCTGGAACAGGGGGCCGACCACCGGGGAGCTGTTTTTT. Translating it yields CASSWNRGPTTGELFF.

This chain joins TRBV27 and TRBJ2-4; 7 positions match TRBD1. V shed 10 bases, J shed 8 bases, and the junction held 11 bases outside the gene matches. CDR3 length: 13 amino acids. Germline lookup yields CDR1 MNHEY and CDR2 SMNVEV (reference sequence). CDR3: CATGDRARDIQYF. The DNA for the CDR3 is TGTGCCACCGGTGACAGGGCGAGGGACATTCAGTACTTC.

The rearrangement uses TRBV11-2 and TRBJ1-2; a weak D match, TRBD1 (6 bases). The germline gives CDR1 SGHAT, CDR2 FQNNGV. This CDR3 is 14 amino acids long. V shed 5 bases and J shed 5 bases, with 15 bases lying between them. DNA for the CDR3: TGTGCCAGCAGCATCGGACAGCCGCTATATGGCTACACCTTC. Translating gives CASSIGQPLYGYTF.

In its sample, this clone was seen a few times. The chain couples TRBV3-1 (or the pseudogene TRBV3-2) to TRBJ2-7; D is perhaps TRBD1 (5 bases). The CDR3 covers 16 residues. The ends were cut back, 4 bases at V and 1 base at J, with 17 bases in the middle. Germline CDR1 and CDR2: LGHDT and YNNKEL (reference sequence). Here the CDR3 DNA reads TGTGCCAGCAGCCCGAATGCAGGGCAAGGATCCTACGAGCAGTACTTC. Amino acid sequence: CASSPNAGQGSYEQYF.

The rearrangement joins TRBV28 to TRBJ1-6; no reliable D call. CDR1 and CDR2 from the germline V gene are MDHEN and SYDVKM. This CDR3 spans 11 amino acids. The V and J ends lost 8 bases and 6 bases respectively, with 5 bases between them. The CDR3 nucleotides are TGTGCCAGCTACTCTAATTCACCCCTCCACTTT. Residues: CASYSNSPLHF.